The 32 T cell receptor beta chains presented below share a single source sample, sequenced in a study of identical twins. TCRdb redid the calling of the 5' RACE reads with MiXCR, one entry per CDR3 protein. The sample carries 500,000 to 600,000 distinct CDR3 sequences, around 20% recorded once. The sample also formed part of further work on T cells expressing NK-cell markers.

The sequencing input was CD4+ T cells sorted from blood. These receptors all stem from a woman between 18 and 30 years old in good health.

The rearrangement uses TRBV7-6 and TRBJ2-4, with 8 bases that match TRBD2. Germline V gene sequence: CDR1 SGHVS, CDR2 FNYEAQ. This CDR3 comprises 16 residues. With 0 bases clipped from V and 5 bases from J, the junction kept 6 bases outside the gene matches. CDR3 protein: CASSLAPAGGQNIQYF. In nucleotides, the CDR3 is TGTGCCAGCAGCTTAGCGCCCGCGGGAGGACAAAACATTCAGTACTTC.

The chain employs TRBV7-2 and TRBJ2-7; D unclear. Germline V lookup: CDR1 SGHTA, CDR2 FQGNSA. Trimming removed 5 bases from V and 4 bases from J, with 18 bases in between. The CDR3 is made up of 15 amino acids. The CDR3 coding sequence is TGTGCCAGCAGCAAAACCCAAGGGATTTTATACGAGCAGTACTTC. This sequence encodes CASSKTQGILYEQYF.

The chain has TRBV30 and TRBJ2-3; D gene ambiguous. This CDR3 spans 11 amino acids. Germline CDR1 is GTSNPN and CDR2 is SVGIG (reference sequence). Deletions cut 3 bases from V and 4 bases from J, with 5 bases between. The CDR3 DNA reads TGTGCCTGGAGCTGGGCAGATACGCAGTATTTT. It is translated as CAWSWADTQYF.

In its sample, this clonotype was seen many times. The genes are TRBV20-1 and TRBJ1-2; 9 bases agree with TRBD1. The CDR3 loop spans 16 amino acids. V trimming: 1 base; J trimming: 4 bases; junction bases outside the gene matches: 10. From germline, CDR1 is DFQATT and CDR2 SNEGSKA (reference sequence). In nucleotides, the CDR3 is TGCAGTGCTAGAGGGGCCTTCGGGACAGGGACCTATGGCTACACCTTC. This codes for CSARGAFGTGTYGYTF.

This clonotype occurred a few times. This chain links TRBV7-3 with TRBJ2-3; 7 positions agree with TRBD2. With 5 bases clipped from V and 0 bases from J, the junction kept 5 bases outside the gene matches. The CDR3 contains 15 residues. CDR1 is SGHTA and CDR2 is FQGTGA in the germline V gene. The CDR3 loop reads CASSAQAGSTDTQYF. The CDR3 DNA reads TGTGCCAGCAGCGCCCAAGCGGGGAGCACAGATACGCAGTATTTT.

This clonotype was counted a few times. V and J are TRBV20-1 and TRBJ1-2; 8 bases fit TRBD1. From germline, CDR1 is DFQATT and CDR2 SNEGSKA (reference sequence). V trimming: 3 bases; J trimming: 6 bases; junction bases outside the gene matches: 9. This CDR3 spans 14 amino acids. CDR3 amino acids: CSARHRQGPNGYTF. CDR3 in DNA: TGCAGTGCTAGGCATAGACAGGGGCCTAATGGCTACACCTTC.

The V and J genes are TRBV9 and TRBJ2-7; 11 positions match TRBD2. CDR3 length equals 17 residues. CDR1 and CDR2 from the germline V gene are SGDLS and YYNGEE. The junction had 11 bases not matched to a gene; V was cut back by 1 base and J by 5 bases. Written as DNA, the CDR3 is TGTGCCAGCAGCGTAAAGGCGACTAGCGGGACAAATGACGAGCAGTACTTC. Translation: CASSVKATSGTNDEQYF. Full variable domain (outside the CDR3, taken from reference TRBV9 and TRBJ2-7): DSGVTQTPKHLITATGQRVTLRCSPRSGDLSVYWYQQSLDQGLQFLIQYYNGEERAKGNILERFSAQQFPDLHSELNLSSLELGDSALYFCASSVKATSGTNDEQYFGPGTRLTVT.

V and J are TRBV18 and TRBJ1-1, with TRBD1 matching over 12 bases. V lost 4 bases and J lost 11; bases outside the gene matches: 8. Germline V gene sequence: CDR1 KGHSH, CDR2 LQKENI. CDR3 length: 14 amino acids. The CDR3, as DNA: TGTGCCAGCTCACGGGGACAGGGGGCCTCATACGCTTTCTTT. Its protein product is CASSRGQGASYAFF.

This clonotype was detected only a few times. The genes are TRBV7-6 and TRBJ1-3; D remains unclear. The CDR3 contains 16 residues. CDR1 is SGHVS, CDR2 FNYEAQ, per germline. Trimming cost V 4 bases and J 0 bases, with 13 bases left between them. The CDR3 region is CASSSRPTSSGNTIYF. The CDR3 bases are TGTGCCAGCAGCTCCCGACCGACCAGCTCTGGAAACACCATATATTTT.

The chain uses TRBV3-1 and TRBJ2-3; a possible D gene is TRBD2 (5 bases). V was shortened by 4 bases and J by 4 bases, with 12 bases between the two germline ends. Germline loops: CDR1 LGHDT, CDR2 YNNKEL (reference sequence). This CDR3 spans 14 amino acids. The chain's CDR3 is CASSRSGIADTQYF. CDR3 nucleotide sequence: TGTGCCAGCAGCCGGAGCGGAATCGCAGATACGCAGTATTTT.

The chain couples TRBV12-3 or TRBV12-4 to TRBJ2-7; D remains unclear. This CDR3 has 13 amino acids. The V and J ends lost 6 bases and 4 bases respectively, with 13 bases between them. The CDR3 region has the DNA TGTGCCAGCAGGGTAGACATTTTATACGAGCAGTACTTC. This gives the protein CASRVDILYEQYF.

This clonotype occurred a few times. V usage is TRBV12-3 or TRBV12-4 and J usage is TRBJ1-2; no definite D call. The CDR3 covers 15 residues. V dropped 5 bases and J dropped 4 bases, with 17 bases sitting between them. The CDR3 sequence is CASSPNSVLVYGYTF. The CDR3 DNA follows: TGTGCCAGCAGTCCCAATTCTGTACTCGTCTATGGCTACACCTTC.

This chain links TRBV12-3 or TRBV12-4 with TRBJ2-2; no clear D. The CDR3 covers 14 residues. Trimming shortened V by 7 bases and J by 2 bases, and 11 bases separated the two germline ends. CDR3 amino acids: CASNPGQNTGELFF. CDR3 sequence (DNA): TGTGCCAGCAACCCGGGTCAAAACACCGGGGAGCTGTTTTTT.

The gene calls are TRBV20-1 and TRBJ2-3, with 10 bases matching TRBD2. J lost 1 base, V lost 5 bases, and 6 bases had no gene match. CDR1 and CDR2 from the germline V gene are DFQATT and SNEGSKA (reference sequence). The CDR3 has 15 amino acids. CDR3: CSAPSTSGGTDTQYF. Written as DNA, the CDR3 is TGCAGTGCTCCCTCCACTAGCGGGGGCACAGATACGCAGTATTTT.

The chain employs TRBV20-1 and TRBJ2-7; 8 bases are a match to TRBD2. The CDR3 has 13 amino acids. After removal of 4 bases from V and 3 bases from J, the junction contained 5 bases not matched to a gene. Germline V lookup: CDR1 DFQATT, CDR2 SNEGSKA (reference sequence). The CDR3 sequence is CSAIVAGIYEQYF. DNA for the CDR3: TGCAGTGCTATCGTAGCGGGAATCTACGAGCAGTACTTC.

This chain joins TRBV11-2 and TRBJ2-7, with 8 bases matching TRBD1. CDR3 length: 14 amino acids. CDR1 is SGHAT and CDR2 is FQNNGV in the germline V gene. The J segment lost 2 bases and the V segment lost 5 bases, leaving 5 bases of the junction unmatched. CDR3 sequence: CASSQGQAPYEQYF. The CDR3 DNA sequence: TGTGCCAGCAGCCAGGGACAGGCACCCTACGAGCAGTACTTC.

Concerning this clonotype itself: The junction departs from the called germline gene at one end, perhaps through a read error. The chain carries TRBV6-5 and TRBJ1-2; 8 bases align to TRBD1. Germline CDR1 MNHEY, CDR2 SVGAGI. The CDR3 is 17 residues long. DNA for the CDR3: TGTGCCAGCAGTTACTTCCAGGGTGGACAGGGTAACTATGGTTACACCTTC. This gives the protein CASSYFQGGQGNYGYTF.

This clonotype appeared a few times. CDR3 sequence reads: CASSLTGKSDYEQYF. The DNA for the CDR3 is TGTGCCAGCAGCTTAACAGGGAAGTCGGATTACGAGCAGTACTTC. The chain carries TRBV4-2 and TRBJ2-7, with D perhaps TRBD1 (6 bases). The CDR3 has 15 amino acids. V was cut by 5 bases and J by 4 bases, with 18 bases left in between. Germline CDR1 and CDR2: LGHNA and YNFKEQ.

This chain links TRBV7-9 with TRBJ2-7; D possibly corresponds to TRBD1 (6 bases). The CDR3 loop spans 17 amino acids. Germline V lookup: CDR1 SEHNR, CDR2 FQNEAQ (reference sequence). The V and J ends lost 5 bases and 1 base respectively, with 21 bases between them. CDR3 bases: TGTGCCAGCAGCGAACGTCCCGGGACACACAGATCCTACGAGCAGTACTTC. Translation gives CASSERPGTHRSYEQYF.

The table lists this clonotype with a few counts. The chain couples TRBV18 to TRBJ1-6; D is ambiguous. This CDR3 has 17 residues. Trimming removed 3 bases at V and 8 bases at J, with 20 bases between. CDR1 is KGHSH, CDR2 LQKENI, per germline. The CDR3 loop reads CASSPTVTTADDSPLHF. As DNA, the CDR3 is TGTGCCAGCTCACCGACGGTCACGACGGCTGACGATTCACCCCTCCACTTT.

The gene calls are TRBV5-6 and TRBJ2-6; D unresolved. V lost 0 bases and J 0 bases, leaving 10 bases between the germline ends. This CDR3 comprises 17 residues. The germline V gene has CDR1 SGHDT and CDR2 YYEEEE. This CDR3 reads CASSLAGGLSGANVLTF. CDR3 DNA sequence: TGTGCCAGCAGCTTGGCAGGTGGGCTCTCTGGGGCCAACGTCCTGACTTTC.

This chain connects TRBV20-1 to TRBJ2-7, with 8 bases identical to TRBD2. Germline V gene lookup returns CDR1 DFQATT and CDR2 SNEGSKA (reference sequence). This CDR3 is 14 amino acids long. The trim removed 6 bases at V and 3 bases at J, leaving 10 bases unmatched. The CDR3 here is CSATPSAGDYEQYF. CDR3 bases: TGCAGTGCCACCCCCTCAGCGGGGGACTACGAGCAGTACTTC.

There are a few counts of this clonotype. The rearrangement joins TRBV11-2 to TRBJ2-1; TRBD1 is a possible D gene (6 bases). The CDR3 is 20 amino acids. V gave up 3 bases and J gave up 0 bases, with 24 bases separating them. Germline-derived CDR1 and CDR2 are SGHAT and FQNNGV. CDR3 region: CASSLDQIYREILSYNEQFF. CDR3 nucleotide sequence: TGTGCCAGCAGCTTGGACCAAATTTACAGGGAAATCCTCTCCTACAATGAGCAGTTCTTC. The full variable domain, completed using reference TRBV11-2 and TRBJ2-1, is EAGVAQSPRYKIIEKRQSVAFWCNPISGHATLYWYQQILGQGPKLLIQFQNNGVVDDSQLPKDRFSAERLKGVDSTLKIQPAKLEDSAVYLCASSLDQIYREILSYNEQFFGPGTRLTVL.

This clonotype was seen repeatedly, ten times or more. V is TRBV5-1 and J is TRBJ2-1; TRBD2 aligns across 11 bases. CDR1 is SGHRS and CDR2 is YFSETQ in the germline V gene. V trimming: 0 bases; J trimming: 10 bases; junction bases outside the gene matches: 9. The CDR3 is 16 residues long. The CDR3 loop reads CASSLVPSGRSQEQFF. The CDR3 nucleotides read TGCGCCAGCAGCTTGGTCCCTAGCGGGAGGAGTCAAGAGCAGTTCTTC.

The CDR3 DNA is TGTGCCAGCAGTCTAAAACAGAGACAGTACTTC. As protein: CASSLKQRQYF. This sequence joins TRBV6-2 or TRBV6-3 and TRBJ2-7; D is unclear. Trimming removed 5 bases at V and 10 bases at J, with 12 bases between. The V gene's germline CDR1 is MNHEY and CDR2 SVGEGT. The CDR3 is 11 residues long.

The chain has TRBV7-8 and TRBJ1-1; the D gene is possibly TRBD1 (5 bases). The CDR3 runs to 16 residues. V was shortened by 3 bases and J by 5 bases, with 19 bases between the two germline ends. Looked up from germline, CDR1 is SGHVS and CDR2 is FQNEAQ. CDR3 protein: CASSFGWDLGRTEAFF. Here the CDR3 DNA reads TGTGCCAGCAGCTTCGGTTGGGACCTCGGGAGGACTGAAGCTTTCTTT.

This clonotype was counted once. V usage is TRBV29-1 and J usage is TRBJ2-3; 7 nucleotides align to TRBD2. V shed 3 bases and J 14 bases; nucleotides not matched to a gene: 11. The CDR3 is 12 residues long. Looked up from germline, CDR1 is SQVTM and CDR2 is ANQGSEA. In nucleotides, the CDR3 is TGCAGCGTTGATCGTGGGAGGGGCAGGGTGTATTTT. As protein: CSVDRGRGRVYF.

Only a few counts were recorded for this clonotype. The chain joins TRBV12-3 or TRBV12-4 to TRBJ1-2, with unresolved D. The CDR3 contains 15 residues. V was pared by 1 base and J by 0 bases, with 9 bases between. The CDR3 protein is CASSLGVQANYGYTF. The CDR3, as DNA: TGTGCCAGCAGTTTAGGTGTGCAGGCTAACTATGGCTACACCTTC.

This clonotype has more than one count but fewer than ten. The chain has TRBV5-1 and TRBJ2-1, with D hard to call. Trimming took off 0 bases at V and 4 bases at J, with 5 bases between the two ends. The CDR3 consists of 13 residues. Germline V gene data show CDR1 as SGHRS and CDR2 as YFSETQ. The CDR3 loop reads CASSLGNYNEQFF. The CDR3 DNA reads TGCGCCAGCAGCTTGGGGAATTACAATGAGCAGTTCTTC. The complete variable domain, with remaining parts taken from reference TRBV5-1 and TRBJ2-1, reads KAGVTQTPRYLIKTRGQQVTLSCSPISGHRSVSWYQQTPGQGLQFLFEYFSETQRNKGNFPGRFSGRQFSNSRSEMNVSTLELGDSALYLCASSLGNYNEQFFGPGTRLTVL.

This clonotype showed up just a few times. J is TRBJ2-5 and V is TRBV7-9; D remains unclear. Trimming stripped 5 bases from V and 5 bases from J, with 12 bases between. Per germline, CDR1 SEHNR and CDR2 FQNEAQ (reference sequence). There are 13 residues in the CDR3. This CDR3 is CASSLAYLETQYF. The CDR3 DNA is TGTGCCAGCAGCCTCGCCTACCTGGAGACCCAGTACTTC.

The chain employs TRBV6-5 and TRBJ2-6, with D perhaps matching TRBD2 (5 bases). This CDR3 comprises 18 residues. V lost 2 bases and J lost 1, with 15 bases in between. Germline V gene sequence: CDR1 MNHEY, CDR2 SVGAGI. In DNA form, the CDR3 reads TGTGCCAGCAGTTACGCTCGGGGTTCTCGGTCTGGGGCCAACGTCCTGACTTTC. Translation gives CASSYARGSRSGANVLTF.

The V and J genes are TRBV12-3 or TRBV12-4 and TRBJ2-1; no firm D call. V lost 2 bases and J lost 5, with 7 bases in between. This CDR3 contains 13 residues. The CDR3 loop reads CASSLTKNNEQFF. The CDR3 DNA follows: TGTGCCAGCAGTTTAACCAAGAACAATGAGCAGTTCTTC.